The 19 T cell receptor beta chains below were found in one sample sequenced in a study of PD-L1 blockade in urothelial cancer. Indicated time point: peripheral blood 6 weeks after treatment start. Here immunoSEQ multiplex PCR was the method, and the copy in TCRdb shows in-frame clones only, minus some. The data hold some 110,000 clones, with approximately 89% observed a single time. The source was PBMCs, collected around atezolizumab (anti-PD-L1) treatment. Receptor source: a man aged 60 to 69 with urothelial cancer.

V gene TRBV11-2 combines with J gene TRBJ2-3; a weak D match, TRBD1 (5 bases). CDR1 and CDR2 (germline): SGHAT, FQNNGV. The CDR3 is 14 amino acids. V was clipped by 2 bases and J by 6 bases, with 12 bases between them. The CDR3 reads CASSLLQGSDTQYF. The CDR3 DNA follows: TGTGCCAGCAGCTTACTTCAGGGATCGGATACGCAGTATTTT.

The genes are TRBV11-1 and TRBJ2-7; 9 positions agree with TRBD2. V trimming: 0 bases; J trimming: 7 bases; junction bases outside the gene matches: 10. The CDR3 consists of 16 residues. CDR1 SGHAT and CDR2 FQDESV come from the germline V gene (reference sequence). The CDR3, as DNA: TGTGCCAGCAGCTTAGCGCTTCCACTAGCGGGTGAGGAGCAGTACTTC. Protein: CASSLALPLAGEEQYF.

The rearrangement joins TRBV9 to TRBJ2-5; perhaps TRBD1 as D (6 bases). CDR1 SGDLS and CDR2 YYNGEE come from the germline V gene. The CDR3 spans 16 residues. The germline V and J ends were trimmed by 0 bases and 7 bases, with 19 bases remaining between them. In DNA form, the CDR3 reads TGTGCCAGCAGCGTAGAAAAGGGGGATGAGCGGCGGACCCAGTACTTC. Protein: CASSVEKGDERRTQYF.

This clone was detected many times. This sequence joins TRBV5-6 and TRBJ2-5; a weak D match, TRBD2 (5 bases). The germline V gene encodes CDR1 SGHDT and CDR2 YYEEEE. Trimming pared 1 base from V and 5 bases from J, leaving 15 bases between. CDR3 length equals 15 residues. CDR3 loop: CASSLSGSLLETQYF. Written as DNA, the CDR3 is TGTGCCAGCAGCTTGAGTGGGAGTCTTTTGGAGACCCAGTACTTC.

This chain joins TRBV27 and TRBJ2-7; weak D call: TRBD2 (5 bases). V lost 6 bases and J lost 3, with 15 bases in between. Germline V lookup: CDR1 MNHEY, CDR2 SMNVEV (reference sequence). The length of the CDR3 is 14 residues. The DNA of the CDR3 is TGTGCCAGCAGCCCCCAGCTCAGCGGCTACGAGCAGTACTTC. It specifies CASSPQLSGYEQYF.

V is TRBV5-1 and J is TRBJ2-5; 16 bases are a match to TRBD2. J gave up 4 bases and V 5 bases, and 8 bases lay outside the gene matches. This CDR3 comprises 17 residues. Germline loops: CDR1 SGHRS, CDR2 YFSETQ. The CDR3 sequence is CASRTGTSGRASETQYF. CDR3 in DNA: TGCGCCAGCAGAACCGGGACTAGCGGGAGGGCCTCAGAGACCCAGTACTTC.

This clone has a single count. V and J are TRBV9 and TRBJ2-3; 10 bases line up with TRBD2. The V and J ends lost 0 bases and 1 base, in that order; junction bases with no gene match: 8. This CDR3 contains 18 residues. CDR1 and CDR2 (germline): SGDLS, YYNGEE. Here the CDR3 DNA reads TGTGCCAGCAGCGTAGGAGCCCTCCTAGCGGGGGGCACAGATACGCAGTATTTT. Protein sequence: CASSVGALLAGGTDTQYF. The whole variable domain, remainder taken from reference TRBV9 and TRBJ2-3, is DSGVTQTPKHLITATGQRVTLRCSPRSGDLSVYWYQQSLDQGLQFLIQYYNGEERAKGNILERFSAQQFPDLHSELNLSSLELGDSALYFCASSVGALLAGGTDTQYFGPGTRLTVL.

This rearrangement joins TRBV6-1 to TRBJ1-4; the match to TRBD1 covers 7 bases. Germline CDR1 and CDR2: MNHNS and SASEGT. The CDR3 consists of 14 residues. J lost 0 bases, V lost 6 bases, and 1 base had no gene match. The CDR3 sequence: CASRGTATNEKLFF. The CDR3 region has the DNA TGTGCCAGCAGGGGGACAGCAACTAATGAAAAACTGTTTTTT.

CDR3 DNA sequence: TGTGCCAGCTCCCCTAGCGGGAGGGGGAACTACGAGCAGTACTTC. Translation: CASSPSGRGNYEQYF. This sequence joins TRBV6-5 and TRBJ2-7; 12 bases line up with TRBD2. CDR3 size: 15 residues. V shed 8 bases and J 3 bases; nucleotides not matched to a gene: 8. Germline V gene sequence: CDR1 MNHEY, CDR2 SVGAGI.

The chain employs TRBV7-2 and TRBJ2-4; 15 bases agree with TRBD2. Germline V lookup: CDR1 SGHTA, CDR2 FQGNSA. The CDR3 has 16 residues. Unmatched junction bases numbered 6, after V lost 2 bases and J lost 10 bases. The chain's CDR3 is CASSLRTSGGAHIQYF. The CDR3 DNA is TGTGCCAGCAGCTTACGGACTAGCGGGGGGGCCCATATTCAGTACTTC.

The chain recombines TRBV30 with TRBJ1-3; D ambiguous. Per the germline V gene, CDR1 is GTSNPN and CDR2 is SVGIG (reference sequence). The CDR3 consists of 13 residues. Trimming left V 1 base short and J 3 bases short, with 7 bases between. The chain's CDR3 is CAWSGGFGNTIYF. The CDR3 DNA reads as TGTGCCTGGAGTGGAGGTTTTGGAAACACCATATATTTT.

V is TRBV6-5 and J is TRBJ1-4, with D perhaps TRBD1 (6 bases). In germline, CDR1 is MNHEY, CDR2 SVGAGI. The CDR3 covers 16 residues. The V end was cut by 2 bases, the J end by 6 bases, with 16 bases between. The CDR3 sequence is CASSYRLQGGYEKLFF. The CDR3 DNA sequence: TGTGCCAGCAGTTACCGCCTACAGGGAGGGTATGAAAAACTGTTTTTT.

V usage is TRBV7-9 and J usage is TRBJ1-6, with unresolved D. V lost 10 bases, J lost 0 bases, and 7 bases lay in between. Germline CDR1 reads SEHNR; CDR2 reads FQNEAQ (reference sequence). This CDR3 contains 13 residues. The CDR3 here is CATRSSYNSPLHF. CDR3 DNA: TGTGCCACAAGGAGCTCCTATAATTCACCCCTCCACTTT.

V is TRBV2 and J is TRBJ2-3, with 13 nucleotides matching TRBD2. This CDR3 is 16 amino acids long. Germline V gives CDR1 SNHLY, CDR2 FYNNEI. Trimming took 6 bases from V and 6 from J; bases not matched to a gene: 9. CDR3: CASRPLAGGPWDTQYF. The CDR3 DNA sequence: TGTGCCAGCAGGCCACTAGCGGGGGGGCCCTGGGATACGCAGTATTTT. The complete variable domain, with remaining parts taken from reference TRBV2 and TRBJ2-3, reads EPEVTQTPSHQVTQMGQEVILRCVPISNHLYFYWYRQILGQKVEFLVSFYNNEISEKSEIFDDQFSVERPDGSNFTLKIRSTKLEDSAMYFCASRPLAGGPWDTQYFGPGTRLTVL.

V is TRBV6-5 and J is TRBJ1-1; 7 bases agree with TRBD1. CDR1 is MNHEY and CDR2 is SVGAGI in the germline V gene. Unmatched junction bases numbered 18, after V lost 6 bases and J lost 11 bases. This CDR3 has 15 residues. In DNA, the CDR3 is TGTGCCAGCAGCATTACTACAGGGGACCCCCTTGGGGCTTTCTTT. Encoded protein: CASSITTGDPLGAFF.

The V and J genes are TRBV4-1 and TRBJ2-6; D ambiguous. The V gene's germline CDR1 is MGHRA and CDR2 YSYEKL. The V and J ends lost 4 bases and 0 bases respectively, with 13 bases between them. This CDR3 region has 17 residues. CDR3 nucleotides: TGCGCCAGCAGCCCCCTACAGTCTGCCTCTGGGGCCAACGTCCTGACTTTC. This codes for CASSPLQSASGANVLTF.

The J gene is TRBJ1-6, the V gene TRBV7-2, with a weak D call TRBD1 (5 bases). V was cut by 4 bases and J by 8 bases, with 6 bases left in between. The CDR3 is 12 residues long. The germline CDR1 and CDR2 sequences are SGHTA and FQGNSA. The CDR3 is CASSSRDSPLHF. The CDR3 DNA reads TGTGCCAGCAGCTCCAGGGATTCACCCCTCCACTTT.

This rearrangement joins TRBV5-4 to TRBJ2-5; D is undetermined. Germline CDR1 reads SGHNT; CDR2 reads YYREEE (reference sequence). V gave up 3 bases and J gave up 1 base, with 7 bases separating them. CDR3 length: 13 amino acids. The CDR3 loop reads CASSSHGQETQYF. The CDR3 region has the DNA TGTGCCAGCAGCTCACATGGCCAAGAGACCCAGTACTTC.

The CDR3 is CASSQDQWSSYEQYF. CDR3 DNA sequence: TGCGCCAGCAGCCAAGATCAGTGGAGCTCCTACGAGCAGTACTTC. This rearrangement joins TRBV4-3 to TRBJ2-7; the D is unclear. The CDR3 has 15 residues. The V end was cut by 0 bases, the J end by 0 bases, with 9 bases between. Germline CDR1 is LGHNA and CDR2 is YSLEER.